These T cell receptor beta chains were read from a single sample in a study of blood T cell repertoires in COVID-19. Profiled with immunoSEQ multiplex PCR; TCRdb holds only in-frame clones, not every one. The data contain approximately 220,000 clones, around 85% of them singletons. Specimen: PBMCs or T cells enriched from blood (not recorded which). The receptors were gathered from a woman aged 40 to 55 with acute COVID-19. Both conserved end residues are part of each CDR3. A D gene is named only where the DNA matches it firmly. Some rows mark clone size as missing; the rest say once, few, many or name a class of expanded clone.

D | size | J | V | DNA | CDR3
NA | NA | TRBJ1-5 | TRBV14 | TGTGCCAGCAGCCGAGGGATGCTCCAGCCCCAGCATTTT | CASSRGMLQPQHF
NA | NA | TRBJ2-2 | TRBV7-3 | TGTGCCAGCAGCTTATTTACGGCCGGGGAGCTGTTTTTT | CASSLFTAGELFF
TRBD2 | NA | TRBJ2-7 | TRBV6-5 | TGTGCCAGCAGTTACTCTGGGACTAGGAGTTACGAGCAGTACTTC | CASSYSGTRSYEQYF
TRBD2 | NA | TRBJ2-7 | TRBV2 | TGTGCCAGCAGTGAGGGGACTAGGGAGCAGTACTTC | CASSEGTREQYF
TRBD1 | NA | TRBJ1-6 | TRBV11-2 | TGTGCCAGCAGCTTGACGACAGGGGATTCACCCCTCCACTTT | CASSLTTGDSPLHF
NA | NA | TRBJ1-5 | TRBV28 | TGTGCCAGCAGTCCACTTGGACAGTCAGAGGATCAGCCCCAGCATTTT | CASSPLGQSEDQPQHF
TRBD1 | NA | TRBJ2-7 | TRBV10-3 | TGTGCCATCAGTGCGGGACAGGAGATCTACGAGCAGTACTTC | CAISAGQEIYEQYF
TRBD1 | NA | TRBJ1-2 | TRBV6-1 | TGTGCCAGCAGTGAAGCGGGTACAGGGGACTATGGCTACACCTTC | CASSEAGTGDYGYTF
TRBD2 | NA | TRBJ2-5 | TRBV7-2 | TGTGCCAGCAGCTCCTCGACTAGCGGGAGTGTACAGACCCAGTACTTC | CASSSSTSGSVQTQYF
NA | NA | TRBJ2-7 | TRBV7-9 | TGTGCCAGCAGCTTAGCTGCACTCTACGAGCAGTACTTC | CASSLAALYEQYF
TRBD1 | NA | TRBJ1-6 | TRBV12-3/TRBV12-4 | TGTGCCAGCAGTTGGGACAGGGAATCACCCCTCCACTTT | CASSWDRESPLHF
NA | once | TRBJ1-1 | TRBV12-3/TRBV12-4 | TGTGCCAGCAGGCCAGCTGACAGGTCAAAAGCTTTCTTT | CASRPADRSKAFF
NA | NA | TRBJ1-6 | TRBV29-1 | TGCAGCGCCTCCGAGGGAAATAATTCACCCCTCCACTTT | CSASEGNNSPLHF
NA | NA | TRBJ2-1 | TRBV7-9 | TGTGCCAGCAGCGGCAGATCTAGCGTTCTTTCCTACAATGAGCAGTTCTTC | CASSGRSSVLSYNEQFF
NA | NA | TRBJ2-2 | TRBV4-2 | TGTGCCAGCAGCCAATTAGCGGCGAACACCGGGGAGCTGTTTTTT | CASSQLAANTGELFF
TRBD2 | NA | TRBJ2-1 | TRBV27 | TGTGCCAGCAGTTTTAGTGCCGGACTAGCGGGCCTCAATGAGCAGTTCTTC | CASSFSAGLAGLNEQFF
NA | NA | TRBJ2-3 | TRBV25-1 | TGTGCCAGCAGTGGACTAGTCCCAGATACGCAGTATTTT | CASSGLVPDTQYF
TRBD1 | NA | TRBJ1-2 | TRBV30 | TGTGCCTGGTCCACATCCGGGACAGGGGGCTCCGGCTACACCTTC | CAWSTSGTGGSGYTF